Sequencing of this T cell receptor beta chain was carried out in a study of control samples from healthy donors and cancer patients. Sequencing was performed with immunoSEQ multiplex PCR; in TCRdb, only in-frame clones are kept and a portion is missing. The sample carries 110,000 to 150,000 clones, around 90% recorded once. The V end was cut by 5 bases, the J end by 6 bases, with 8 bases between. The CDR3 consists of 13 residues. The sequence came from a man younger than 45 in good health. This rearrangement joins TRBV12-3 or TRBV12-4 to TRBJ1-6; D uncertain. Sequenced material: blood. DNA of the CDR3: TGTGCCAGCAGTCCCGTCAGTAATTCACCCCTCCACTTT. Protein: CASSPVSNSPLHF.